The next 25 T cell receptor beta chains were all read from a single sample in a study of T cell responses to AZD1222 COVID-19 vaccine. Sequencing was performed with immunoSEQ multiplex PCR; in TCRdb, only in-frame clones are kept and a portion is missing. The data hold roughly 95,000 clones, with about 94% observed a single time. The sequenced sample was peripheral blood, obtained 28 days after the second AZD1222 dose. Receptors were obtained from an adult who received the AZD1222 COVID-19 vaccine.

The chain uses TRBV5-1 and TRBJ1-1; 10 positions agree with TRBD1. The CDR3 covers 16 residues. The ends lost 2 bases at V and 7 bases at J; junction bases unmatched: 11. Germline CDR1 reads SGHRS; CDR2 reads YFSETQ. The CDR3: CASSFDLTGGFGEAFF. The CDR3 coding sequence is TGCGCCAGCAGCTTCGATTTGACAGGGGGCTTTGGTGAAGCTTTCTTT.

This chain connects TRBV19 to TRBJ2-2, with 8 bases identical to TRBD2. The CDR3 extends over 14 amino acids. V lost 7 bases and J lost 5; bases outside the gene matches: 6. Germline V gene lookup returns CDR1 LNHDA and CDR2 SQIVND (reference sequence). CDR3 in DNA: TGTGCCAGTACCCCCGGGGGGGGGACCGGGGAGCTGTTTTTT. The encoded protein is CASTPGGGTGELFF.

This chain joins TRBV9 and TRBJ2-1; 10 nucleotides align to TRBD2. CDR3 length: 15 amino acids. The V gene's germline CDR1 is SGDLS and CDR2 YYNGEE. With 1 base clipped from V and 7 bases from J, the junction kept 5 bases outside the gene matches. The CDR3 loop is CASSVSGGAFNEQFF. As DNA, the CDR3 is TGTGCCAGCAGCGTAAGCGGGGGGGCCTTTAATGAGCAGTTCTTC.

V and J are TRBV18 and TRBJ2-5, with a weak D call TRBD1 (6 bases). Germline loops: CDR1 KGHSH, CDR2 LQKENI. The germline V and J ends were trimmed by 1 base and 5 bases, with 11 bases remaining between them. The CDR3 runs to 14 residues. DNA for the CDR3: TGTGCCAGCTCACCACTAGGGGGTCGGGAGACCCAGTACTTC. Residues: CASSPLGGRETQYF.

The chain combines TRBV10-3 with TRBJ1-2, with a weak D call TRBD1 (6 bases). The V gene's germline CDR1 is ENHRY and CDR2 SYGVKD. The CDR3 is made up of 15 amino acids. The germline V and J ends were trimmed by 5 bases and 0 bases, with 13 bases remaining between them. The CDR3 DNA reads TGTGCCATCAGTTCCACAGGGATAGCTAACTATGGCTACACCTTC. Amino acids: CAISSTGIANYGYTF.

This clone was recorded only once. The V call is TRBV12-3 or TRBV12-4, the J call TRBJ1-1, with D possibly matching TRBD1 (6 bases). The V end was cut by 6 bases, the J end by 6 bases, with 14 bases between. The CDR3 has 13 amino acids. CDR3: CASSPAGVPEAFF. The DNA of the CDR3 is TGTGCCAGCAGCCCGGCAGGGGTCCCTGAAGCTTTCTTT.

The CDR3 DNA reads TGTGCCAGCCCCCTAGGAGGCGAGGGGTCGGTAGATACGCAGTATTTT. Protein: CASPLGGEGSVDTQYF. The chain has TRBV7-9 and TRBJ2-3; D possibly matches TRBD1 or TRBD2 (5 bases each). CDR1 and CDR2 (germline): SEHNR, FQNEAQ (reference sequence). The V end lost 8 bases, the J end lost 5 bases, and 23 bases lay between the germline ends. The CDR3 covers 16 residues.

This clone was observed a single time. J is TRBJ1-1 and V is TRBV6-1, with D possibly TRBD1 on 5 matching bases. Looked up from germline, CDR1 is MNHNS and CDR2 is SASEGT. Trimming left V 2 bases short and J 10 bases short, with 14 bases between. The CDR3 totals 13 residues. The CDR3 nucleotides are TGTGCCAGCAGTGAACCTGGTAGGACACGAGCTTTCTTT. This encodes CASSEPGRTRAFF.

The V and J genes are TRBV7-9 and TRBJ1-3; D is perhaps TRBD1 (5 bases). From germline, CDR1 is SEHNR and CDR2 FQNEAQ (reference sequence). Deletions cut 0 bases from V and 3 bases from J, with 9 bases between. This CDR3 region has 15 residues. The CDR3 region has the DNA TGTGCCAGCAGCTTAGCGCGACAGCGTGGAAACACCATATATTTT. It translates to CASSLARQRGNTIYF.

This chain uses TRBV30 with TRBJ2-6; D ambiguous. This CDR3 is 13 amino acids long. Trimming removed 0 bases from V and 3 bases from J, with 3 bases in between. The germline gives CDR1 GTSNPN, CDR2 SVGIG (reference sequence). The CDR3 DNA is TGTGCCTGGAGTGTTGGTGGGGCCAACGTCCTGACTTTC. It yields the protein CAWSVGGANVLTF.

This clone was counted a single time. The V and J genes are TRBV13 and TRBJ2-4, with D maybe TRBD2 (5 bases). The germline CDR1 and CDR2 sequences are PRHDT and FYEKMQ (reference sequence). CDR3 length equals 12 residues. V lost 4 bases and J lost 9, with 10 bases in between. CDR3 amino acids: CASSSWESIQYF. CDR3 bases: TGTGCCAGCAGCTCGTGGGAGAGCATTCAGTACTTC.

The rearrangement joins TRBV5-1 to TRBJ1-1; 9 nucleotides match TRBD1. This CDR3 has 18 residues. The junction had 14 bases not matched to a gene; V was cut back by 2 bases and J by 3 bases. CDR1 and CDR2 from the germline V gene are SGHRS and YFSETQ. The CDR3 DNA reads as TGCGCCAGCAGCTTCCACGGAAGGGACAGGGCTGGGGACACTGAAGCTTTCTTT. Translation: CASSFHGRDRAGDTEAFF.

This clone was picked up a small number of times. This chain connects TRBV11-3 to TRBJ1-2, with a weak D call TRBD1 (5 bases). The CDR3 is 13 residues long. Trimming pared 0 bases from V and 4 bases from J, leaving 6 bases between. Germline V gene data show CDR1 as SGHNT and CDR2 as YENEEA. The CDR3 bases are TGTGCCAGCAGCTTAGAGGGGACCTATGGCTACACCTTC. Translating it yields CASSLEGTYGYTF.

CDR3 region: CASSWGTPGQGKYEQYF. DNA for the CDR3: TGTGCCAGCAGCTGGGGAACCCCGGGACAGGGGAAATACGAGCAGTACTTC. V and J are TRBV5-4 and TRBJ2-7; 10 bases align to TRBD1. The V and J ends lost 3 bases and 4 bases, in that order; junction bases with no gene match: 13. CDR1 SGHNT and CDR2 YYREEE come from the germline V gene (reference sequence). The CDR3 is 17 amino acids.

A few counts support this clone. This chain uses TRBV29-1 with TRBJ1-1; D is ambiguous. The CDR3 is 13 residues long. CDR1 is SQVTM, CDR2 ANQGSEA, per germline. V was pared by 6 bases and J by 0 bases, with 11 bases between. The CDR3 DNA is TGCAGCGTCGCCTCTGTTATGAACACTGAAGCTTTCTTT. Protein sequence: CSVASVMNTEAFF.

CDR3 nucleotides: TGCAGCGCCCCAAGAGGGGGCAGGGGTTCCACAGATACGCAGTATTTT. This translates into CSAPRGGRGSTDTQYF. This chain uses TRBV29-1 with TRBJ2-3; 7 nucleotides match TRBD1. The trim removed 7 bases at V and 2 bases at J, leaving 15 bases unmatched. There are 16 residues in the CDR3. The germline CDR1 and CDR2 sequences are SQVTM and ANQGSEA.

V is TRBV27 and J is TRBJ1-6; the match to TRBD1 covers 7 bases. Looked up from germline, CDR1 is MNHEY and CDR2 is SMNVEV (reference sequence). Trimming at V came to 5 bases and at J to 10 bases, leaving 8 bases not matched to a gene. There are 14 residues in the CDR3. The CDR3 spells CASSPDRVGSPLHF. DNA of the CDR3: TGTGCCAGCAGTCCAGACAGGGTAGGCTCACCCCTCCACTTT.

The chain uses TRBV7-9 and TRBJ1-1; D is undetermined. The germline V gene has CDR1 SEHNR and CDR2 FQNEAQ (reference sequence). V was cut by 1 base and J by 3 bases, with 3 bases left in between. The CDR3 is 12 amino acids. The DNA for the CDR3 is TGTGCCAGCAGCTTAGTCCACACTGAAGCTTTCTTT. It encodes CASSLVHTEAFF.

J is TRBJ1-2 and V is TRBV28; D call uncertain. CDR1 is MDHEN and CDR2 is SYDVKM in the germline V gene. CDR3 size: 12 residues. The ends were cut back, 6 bases at V and 7 bases at J, with 12 bases in the middle. The CDR3 loop reads CASSQGRLGYTF. The DNA of the CDR3 is TGTGCCAGCAGCCAAGGACGACTTGGCTACACCTTC.

This rearrangement joins TRBV10-3 to TRBJ1-4, with 9 bases matching TRBD1. This CDR3 has 12 amino acids. Germline V gives CDR1 ENHRY, CDR2 SYGVKD. J lost 5 bases, V lost 10 bases, and 2 bases had no gene match. The CDR3: CATGQGNEKLFF. The CDR3 nucleotides read TGTGCCACCGGACAGGGGAATGAAAAACTGTTTTTT.

The chain links TRBV18 to TRBJ1-1; D is uncertain. The CDR3 totals 16 residues. Germline V lookup: CDR1 KGHSH, CDR2 LQKENI. The germline V and J ends were trimmed by 3 bases and 0 bases, with 14 bases remaining between them. CDR3 region: CASSPAATRMNTEAFF. DNA of the CDR3: TGTGCCAGCTCACCGGCAGCCACCAGAATGAACACTGAAGCTTTCTTT.

The chain is built from TRBV12-3 or TRBV12-4 and TRBJ2-5, with a tentative D call TRBD2 (5 bases). V shed 4 bases and J shed 1 base, with 7 bases lying between them. The CDR3 has 13 residues. CDR3 protein: CASSSRGQETQYF. DNA of the CDR3: TGTGCCAGCAGTTCTCGGGGCCAAGAGACCCAGTACTTC.

This clone was detected once. This chain connects TRBV30 to TRBJ1-2, with a weak D call TRBD1 (5 bases). Germline V CDR1 and CDR2: GTSNPN, SVGIG (reference sequence). CDR3 size: 13 residues. Trimming removed 5 bases from V and 5 bases from J, with 15 bases in between. CDR3 coding DNA: TGTGCCTGGGGGACTGGCAGGGCATATGGCTACACCTTC. It translates to CAWGTGRAYGYTF.

The V and J genes are TRBV9 and TRBJ1-1; possibly TRBD1 for D (6 bases). The CDR3 has 18 residues. The V end lost 4 bases, the J end lost 1 base, and 23 bases lay between the germline ends. CDR1 SGDLS and CDR2 YYNGEE come from the germline V gene. Written as DNA, the CDR3 is TGTGCCAGCAGCCCCCGTAGACAGGTTCATCCCTCGAACACTGAAGCTTTCTTT. It encodes CASSPRRQVHPSNTEAFF.

The genes are TRBV4-1 and TRBJ1-3; D call uncertain. V lost 2 bases and J 1 base, leaving 12 bases between the germline ends. CDR3 length: 16 residues. In germline, CDR1 is MGHRA, CDR2 YSYEKL. CDR3 nucleotides: TGCGCCAGCAGCCAATGGCAGCTGAGATCTGGAAACACCATATATTTT. This codes for CASSQWQLRSGNTIYF.